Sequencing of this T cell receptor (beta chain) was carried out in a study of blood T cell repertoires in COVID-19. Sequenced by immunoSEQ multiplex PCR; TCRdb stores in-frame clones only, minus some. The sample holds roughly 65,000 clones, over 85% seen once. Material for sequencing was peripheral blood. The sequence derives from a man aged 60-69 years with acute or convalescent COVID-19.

In DNA form, the CDR3 reads TGTGCCAGCAGCTTAAAGGGGACAGATACGCAGTATTTT. Protein product: CASSLKGTDTQYF. The chain joins TRBV7-3 to TRBJ2-3; possibly TRBD1 for D (5 bases). The length of the CDR3 is 13 residues. Deletions cut 1 base from V and 3 bases from J, with 5 bases between. Germline CDR1 is SGHTA and CDR2 is FQGTGA.